This paragraph covers one T cell receptor (beta chain) sequence. MiXCR, applied by TCRdb to the PCR reads, yields one record per CDR3 protein. The table shows about 100,000 distinct CDR3 sequences, with 51% occurring only once. This sample was taken from a study of CDR3 diversity in severe acne. The CDR3 extends over 14 amino acids. Trimming took 3 bases from V and 5 from J; bases not matched to a gene: 3. The germline V gene encodes CDR1 SGDLS and CDR2 YYNGEE. V gene TRBV9 combines with J gene TRBJ2-2, with 8 bases identical to TRBD1. The receptor was isolated from a male donor with acne. Sample: blood. As DNA, the CDR3 is TGTGCCAGCAGCGCCGGACAGGGTACCGGGGAGCTGTTTTTT. Protein product: CASSAGQGTGELFF.